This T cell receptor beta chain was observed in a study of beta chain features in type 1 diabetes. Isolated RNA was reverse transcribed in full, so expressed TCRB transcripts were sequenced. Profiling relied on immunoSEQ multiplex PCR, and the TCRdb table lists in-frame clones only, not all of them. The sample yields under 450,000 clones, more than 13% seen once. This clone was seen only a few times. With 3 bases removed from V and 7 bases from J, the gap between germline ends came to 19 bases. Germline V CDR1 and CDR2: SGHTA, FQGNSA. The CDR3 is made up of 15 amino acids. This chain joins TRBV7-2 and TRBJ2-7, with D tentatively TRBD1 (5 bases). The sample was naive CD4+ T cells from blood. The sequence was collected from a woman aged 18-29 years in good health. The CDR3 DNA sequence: TGTGCCAGCAGCTTGTATTTGCAGGGAAGGAGTGAGCAGTACTTC. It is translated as CASSLYLQGRSEQYF.